Below are 32 T cell receptor beta chains sequenced from a single sample in a study of T-cell memory formation after mild COVID-19. TCRdb called the 5' RACE reads again in MiXCR, with one record for every CDR3 protein. This sample has about 130,000 distinct CDR3 sequences, with about 6% found just once. Sequenced sample: PBMCs or a T cell subset sorted from them (not recorded which). The receptors stem from an adult woman who had mild COVID-19 (a few samples of this study predate the infection). Cell type and time point are not known.

The rearrangement joins TRBV12-3 or TRBV12-4 to TRBJ1-1, with TRBD1 matching over 8 bases. V gave up 5 bases and J gave up 1 base; unmatched junction bases: 6. The CDR3 covers 15 residues. CDR3 amino acids: CASSRQGASNTEAFF. In DNA form, the CDR3 reads TGTGCCAGCAGTCGTCAGGGGGCCTCGAACACTGAAGCTTTCTTT.

The rearrangement uses TRBV2 and TRBJ1-2; D remains ambiguous. Trimming shortened V by 9 bases and J by 8 bases, and 10 bases separated the two germline ends. This CDR3 has 10 residues. Germline V gene lookup returns CDR1 SNHLY and CDR2 FYNNEI. The CDR3 coding sequence is TGTGCCAGACTAGGCCGGGGCTACACCTTC. This gives the protein CARLGRGYTF.

This clonotype was picked up many times. The chain recombines TRBV20-1 with TRBJ2-7; no clear D. This CDR3 region has 13 residues. CDR1 DFQATT and CDR2 SNEGSKA come from the germline V gene (reference sequence). Trimming left V 5 bases short and J 3 bases short, with 14 bases between. The CDR3 nucleotides read TGCAGTGCTCCAAGGACCGATGGCTACGAGCAGTACTTC. Its protein is CSAPRTDGYEQYF.

This clonotype appeared many times. The CDR3 loop is CSASIQGTDGYTF. The CDR3 nucleotides are TGCAGTGCTAGTATACAGGGGACGGATGGCTACACCTTC. V usage is TRBV20-1 and J usage is TRBJ1-2, with 7 positions matching TRBD1. Germline CDR1 DFQATT, CDR2 SNEGSKA (reference sequence). This CDR3 has 13 residues. V gave up 3 bases and J gave up 6 bases; unmatched junction bases: 7.

The chain carries TRBV7-8 and TRBJ2-7, with 8 bases fitting TRBD2. CDR1 is SGHVS and CDR2 is FQNEAQ in the germline V gene. There are 13 residues in the CDR3. With 4 bases clipped from V and 6 bases from J, the junction kept 5 bases outside the gene matches. CDR3 DNA sequence: TGTGCCAGCAGCTACGGGAGGGCCCTCGAGCAGTACTTC. It yields the protein CASSYGRALEQYF.

The CDR3 region is CASSFRGSGRPYEQYF. For the CDR3, the DNA is TGTGCCAGCAGTTTCCGAGGTAGCGGGCGTCCCTACGAGCAGTACTTC. This rearrangement joins TRBV12-3 or TRBV12-4 to TRBJ2-7; 7 bases are shared with TRBD2. V was clipped by 3 bases and J by 2 bases; unmatched bases: 10. The CDR3 runs to 16 residues.

This chain links TRBV6-1 with TRBJ1-5; D uncertain. This CDR3 region has 13 residues. Germline V gene sequence: CDR1 MNHNS, CDR2 SASEGT. With 7 bases removed from V and 4 bases from J, the gap between germline ends came to 11 bases. CDR3 in amino acids: CASMPYGNQPQHF. CDR3 DNA: TGTGCCAGCATGCCATACGGTAATCAGCCCCAGCATTTT.

About this clonotype: Germline is not matched at one junction end, which may reflect a read error. The rearrangement links TRBV7-7 to TRBJ1-4; TRBD1 might be the D (5 bases). The CDR3 is made up of 13 amino acids. CDR1 and CDR2 from the germline V gene are SSHAT and FNYEAQ (reference sequence). In DNA, the CDR3 is TGTGCCAGCACCTTAAAGTCAGGGTCCGATCTGTTTTTT. Translating it yields CASTLKSGSDLFF.

This clonotype came up many times. The chain carries TRBV29-1 and TRBJ2-7; 9 bases line up with TRBD1. The CDR3 runs to 14 residues. CDR1 and CDR2 from the germline V gene are SQVTM and ANQGSEA. The J segment lost 5 bases and the V segment lost 6 bases, leaving 11 bases of the junction unmatched. Here the CDR3 DNA reads TGCAGCGTGAGGGTGGGGACAGGGCGACACGAGCAGTACTTC. Its translation is CSVRVGTGRHEQYF.

There are a few counts of this clonotype. V usage is TRBV6-2 or TRBV6-3 and J usage is TRBJ1-5, with D possibly TRBD1 on 5 matching bases. V was clipped by 0 bases and J by 4 bases, with 10 bases between them. The CDR3 has 15 amino acids. CDR1 is MNHEY and CDR2 is SVGEGT in the germline V gene. The CDR3 spells CASSYSRGVNQPQHF. The CDR3 DNA reads TGTGCCAGCAGTTACTCAAGAGGGGTAAATCAGCCCCAGCATTTT.

This clonotype was found a few times. This sequence joins TRBV25-1 and TRBJ1-1; D unclear. Trimming took 3 bases from V and 3 from J, leaving 5 bases between them. This CDR3 comprises 12 residues. Germline CDR1 MGHDK, CDR2 SYGVNS. For the CDR3, the DNA is TGTGCCAGCAGTGACGGGCACACTGAAGCTTTCTTT. This gives the protein CASSDGHTEAFF. Full variable domain (outside the CDR3, taken from reference TRBV25-1 and TRBJ1-1): EADIYQTPRYLVIGTGKKITLECSQTMGHDKMYWYQQDPGMELHLIHYSYGVNSTEKGDLSSESTVSRIRTEHFPLTLESARPSHTSQYLCASSDGHTEAFFGQGTRLTVV.

This clonotype was seen many times. One end of the junction is discordant with germline, which a read error may explain. The V gene is TRBV7-2, the J gene TRBJ2-3, with TRBD2 as a possible D gene (6 bases). The CDR3 loop spans 13 amino acids. CDR1 is SGHTA and CDR2 is FQGNSA in the germline V gene. CDR3 sequence: CASSLAGGDTQYF. The CDR3 DNA reads TGTGCCAGCAGCCTAGCCGGGGGAGATACGCAGTATTTT.

This chain uses TRBV4-1 with TRBJ1-4, with TRBD1 identical over 7 bases. J gave up 4 bases and V 4 bases, and 9 bases lay outside the gene matches. The CDR3 sequence is 16 residues long. Germline-derived CDR1 and CDR2 are MGHRA and YSYEKL. CDR3 nucleotides: TGCGCCAGCAGCCTAAGACAGGGAGAGGGTAATGAAAAACTGTTTTTT. Its translation: CASSLRQGEGNEKLFF.

In its sample, this clonotype was seen a few times. The junction shows a germline mismatch at one end, possibly a read error. The chain carries TRBV2 and TRBJ2-3; 8 bases fit TRBD1. The CDR3 totals 13 residues. Germline CDR1 and CDR2: SNHLY and FYNNEI. The CDR3 bases are TGTGCCAGCCTTGAGATTCGACAGGGGAGGAGGAATTTT. Amino acid sequence: CASLEIRQGRRNF.

The chain joins TRBV7-2 to TRBJ2-1; no clear D. V lost 5 bases to trimming and J lost 6 bases, with 23 bases between them. This CDR3 has 17 residues. CDR1 is SGHTA and CDR2 is FQGNSA in the germline V gene. The CDR3 loop reads CASSLQGSNTLGNEQFF. The DNA of the CDR3 is TGTGCCAGCAGCCTACAAGGCTCCAACACCCTTGGCAATGAGCAGTTCTTC. The whole variable domain, remainder taken from reference TRBV7-2 and TRBJ2-1, is GAGVSQSPSNKVTEKGKDVELRCDPISGHTALYWYRQSLGQGLEFLIYFQGNSAPDKSGLPSDRFSAERTGGSVSTLTIQRTQQEDSAVYLCASSLQGSNTLGNEQFFGPGTRLTVL.

This chain joins TRBV5-1 and TRBJ1-1, with D possibly matching TRBD1 (6 bases). This CDR3 comprises 14 residues. Germline V lookup: CDR1 SGHRS, CDR2 YFSETQ. V gave up 4 bases and J gave up 0 bases, with 10 bases separating them. The CDR3 coding sequence is TGCGCCAGCAGCCGAGACAGGCTGAACACTGAAGCTTTCTTT. It encodes CASSRDRLNTEAFF.

This clonotype was seen at least ten times. CDR3 sequence (DNA): TGTGCCAGCAGTTCCCTCAACACAGATACGCAGTATTTT. Translation: CASSSLNTDTQYF. The V and J genes are TRBV12-3 or TRBV12-4 and TRBJ2-3; D is ambiguous. Trimming pared 4 bases from V and 2 bases from J, leaving 7 bases between. This CDR3 is 13 amino acids long.

This clonotype was detected only a few times. The chain links TRBV6-2 or TRBV6-3 to TRBJ2-7; D not certain. The length of the CDR3 is 15 residues. Deletions cut 6 bases from V and 2 bases from J, with 17 bases between. Germline V CDR1 and CDR2: MNHEY, SVGEGT. The CDR3 DNA follows: TGTGCCAGCAGACGACGGACGGCCTCGGCCTACGAGCAGTACTTC. It codes for CASRRRTASAYEQYF.

The CDR3 DNA reads as TGTGCCAGCAGCAGTGGGGACCTTAGCAATCAGCCCCAGCATTTT. It codes for CASSSGDLSNQPQHF. The genes are TRBV7-8 and TRBJ1-5; a weak D match, TRBD1 (5 bases). Germline V gene sequence: CDR1 SGHVS, CDR2 FQNEAQ. V was pared by 5 bases and J by 0 bases, with 11 bases between. This CDR3 is built from 15 residues.

This clonotype showed up many times. The chain joins TRBV5-1 to TRBJ2-7; the D gene is possibly TRBD2 (5 bases). The CDR3 has 14 residues. The V gene's germline CDR1 is SGHRS and CDR2 YFSETQ. Trimming removed 0 bases from V and 1 base from J, with 8 bases in between. The CDR3 protein is CASSLARVSYEQYF. CDR3 in DNA: TGCGCCAGCAGCTTGGCGAGGGTATCCTACGAGCAGTACTTC.

This clonotype was found many times. The genes are TRBV6-5 and TRBJ1-6, with D possibly matching TRBD1 (5 bases). Germline V CDR1 and CDR2: MNHEY, SVGAGI. V lost 6 bases, J lost 7 bases, and 7 bases lay in between. This CDR3 contains 12 residues. The CDR3 here is CASSRGNSPLHF. Written as DNA, the CDR3 is TGTGCCAGCAGCCGGGGCAATTCACCCCTCCACTTT.

The V call is TRBV2, the J call TRBJ1-1; 8 bases fit TRBD1. This CDR3 has 14 residues. V lost 6 bases, J lost 1 base, and 4 bases stayed unmatched. Germline values: CDR1 SNHLY, CDR2 FYNNEI. The CDR3 nucleotides are TGTGCCAGCAGGGCGGGACAGGCGAACACTGAAGCTTTCTTT. It specifies CASRAGQANTEAFF.

This clonotype was seen many times. The DNA of the CDR3 is TGTGCCAGCAGCGCCCGGGGGGCGTTAAATGAGCAGTTCTTC. Translation gives CASSARGALNEQFF. The genes are TRBV6-5 and TRBJ2-1; tentative D call: TRBD2 (7 bases). Per germline, CDR1 MNHEY and CDR2 SVGAGI. This CDR3 contains 14 residues. Deletions cut 6 bases from V and 7 bases from J, with 16 bases between.

J is TRBJ2-1 and V is TRBV29-1; the D gene is possibly TRBD1 (8 bases). Germline lookup yields CDR1 SQVTM and CDR2 ANQGSEA. The CDR3 covers 14 residues. V lost 7 bases and J lost 9, with 22 bases in between. CDR3 residues: CSGGGQAGQGEQFF. The CDR3 DNA sequence: TGCAGCGGGGGGGGACAGGCAGGCCAGGGTGAGCAGTTCTTC.

This clonotype was observed a few times. The rearrangement uses TRBV24-1 and TRBJ2-3; 7 bases agree with TRBD1. The junction had 9 bases not matched to a gene; V was cut back by 0 bases and J by 4 bases. The CDR3 loop spans 17 amino acids. CDR1 is KGHDR, CDR2 SFDVKD, per germline. CDR3 nucleotides: TGTGCCACCAGTGATTTGGCGGACAGGACCGCTCCAGATACGCAGTATTTT. It translates to CATSDLADRTAPDTQYF.

This clonotype occurred a few times. The chain recombines TRBV7-9 with TRBJ2-3, with 7 bases fitting TRBD2. V lost 4 bases to trimming and J lost 5 bases; unmatched junction nucleotides: 12. Germline CDR1 reads SEHNR; CDR2 reads FQNEAQ (reference sequence). CDR3 length: 16 amino acids. CDR3 sequence: CASSSPTRGGIDTQYF. The CDR3 DNA follows: TGTGCCAGCAGCTCCCCGACTAGGGGAGGGATAGATACGCAGTATTTT.

This clonotype was detected many times. The chain recombines TRBV5-1 with TRBJ2-1, with 14 bases identical to TRBD2. V lost 4 bases to trimming and J lost 7 bases; unmatched junction nucleotides: 4. Germline V lookup: CDR1 SGHRS, CDR2 YFSETQ. The CDR3 length is 15 residues. The CDR3 nucleotides read TGCGCCAGCAGCCCCGGGACTAGCGGGAGTAATGAGCAGTTCTTC. This encodes CASSPGTSGSNEQFF.

This clonotype was recorded a few times. This chain links TRBV24-1 with TRBJ2-1; 7 bases match TRBD2. Trimming cost V 3 bases and J 4 bases; bases outside gene matches: 8. The CDR3 runs 16 residues. The germline CDR1 and CDR2 sequences are KGHDR and SFDVKD. The CDR3 here is CATSDGSSGRYNEQFF. As DNA, the CDR3 is TGTGCCACCAGTGATGGGTCTAGCGGCAGATACAATGAGCAGTTCTTC.

This clonotype has at least ten counts. The rearrangement uses TRBV20-1 and TRBJ1-2; a possible D gene is TRBD1 (6 bases). Germline V CDR1 and CDR2: DFQATT, SNEGSKA (reference sequence). The CDR3 consists of 14 residues. Trimming cost V 5 bases and J 2 bases, with 15 bases left between them. This chain's CDR3 is CSAGPSTGNYGYTF. The CDR3 nucleotides read TGCAGTGCTGGACCCTCGACAGGAAACTATGGCTACACCTTC.

The rearrangement joins TRBV4-1 to TRBJ1-2; D is uncertain. Trimming took 0 bases from V and 0 from J, leaving 17 bases between them. CDR3 length: 18 amino acids. Looked up from germline, CDR1 is MGHRA and CDR2 is YSYEKL. The CDR3 is CASSQDLQIVVSNYGYTF. As DNA, the CDR3 is TGCGCCAGCAGCCAAGATCTTCAAATTGTGGTTTCTAACTATGGCTACACCTTC.

This clonotype was observed at least ten times. The rearrangement uses TRBV4-2 and TRBJ2-5; maybe TRBD1 (5 bases). Per germline, CDR1 LGHNA and CDR2 YNFKEQ. This CDR3 region has 14 residues. V lost 0 bases and J 4 bases, leaving 9 bases between the germline ends. CDR3 loop: CASSQEGLGETQYF. In DNA, the CDR3 is TGTGCCAGCAGCCAAGAGGGGCTAGGAGAGACCCAGTACTTC.

In this sample, this clonotype turned up a few times. The rearrangement uses TRBV7-2 and TRBJ2-1; no definite D call. The CDR3 sequence is 16 residues long. V lost 1 base, J lost 6 bases, and 16 bases lay in between. Germline V lookup: CDR1 SGHTA, CDR2 FQGNSA. Written as DNA, the CDR3 is TGTGCCAGCAGCTTAGGTCTAGGGAAAAGGCTCAATGAGCAGTTCTTC. Amino acid sequence: CASSLGLGKRLNEQFF.